Each of the 5 T cell receptor beta chains below was sequenced from the same sample in a study of T-cell reconstitution after alpha-beta-depleted transplantation in children. Preparing the TCRbeta library involved the use of unique molecular identifiers. TCRdb re-analysed the PCR reads in MiXCR, keeping a single row per CDR3 protein. The sample carries about 1,000,000 distinct CDR3 sequences, roughly 29% recorded once. The specimen comprised PBMCs, mostly from graft donor cells, sampled 360 days after TCRalphabeta/CD19-depleted stem cell transplant. These receptors were collected from a boy younger than two who had a stem cell transplant for SCID, so the T cells may come from the graft donor.

V is TRBV5-6 and J is TRBJ2-2; possibly TRBD1 for D (6 bases). Trimming removed 2 bases at V and 2 bases at J, with 10 bases between. The CDR3 has 15 residues. Germline values: CDR1 SGHDT, CDR2 YYEEEE. The CDR3, as DNA: TGTGCCAGCAGCTTCCGGGACACCAACACCGGGGAGCTGTTTTTT. This gives the protein CASSFRDTNTGELFF.

This clonotype has more than one count but fewer than ten. This chain connects TRBV6-5 to TRBJ1-1; D unresolved. With 3 bases removed from V and 0 bases from J, the gap between germline ends came to 11 bases. CDR3 length equals 15 residues. Germline CDR1 reads MNHEY; CDR2 reads SVGAGI. CDR3 nucleotides: TGTGCCAGCAGTTATGGAGACCCCATGAACACTGAAGCTTTCTTT. It specifies CASSYGDPMNTEAFF.

With respect to this clonotype: An end of the junction does not agree with germline; a read error may underlie this. In DNA, the CDR3 is TGTGGCGGGGGAGAACAAGAGACCCAGTACTTC. Translation gives CGGGEQETQYF. This rearrangement joins TRBV20-1 to TRBJ2-5; 7 bases fit TRBD2. The CDR3 is 11 residues long. CDR1 DFQATT and CDR2 SNEGSKA come from the germline V gene (reference sequence).

This clonotype has a handful of counts. The chain carries TRBV4-2 and TRBJ2-7, with a weak D call TRBD1 (6 bases). Germline V gives CDR1 LGHNA, CDR2 YNFKEQ. The CDR3 is 14 residues long. With 2 bases removed from V and 2 bases from J, the gap between germline ends came to 10 bases. Written as DNA, the CDR3 is TGTGCCAGCAGCCAAAGACAGGATACCTACGAGCAGTACTTC. It yields the protein CASSQRQDTYEQYF.

This clonotype was counted between two and nine times. The chain links TRBV20-1 to TRBJ2-1; D is undetermined. Germline CDR1 DFQATT, CDR2 SNEGSKA (reference sequence). This CDR3 comprises 15 residues. Trimming pared 1 base from V and 3 bases from J, leaving 13 bases between. The CDR3 DNA reads TGCAGTGCTAGAGTAGACCGATCTGACTACAATGAGCAGTTCTTC. Translating it yields CSARVDRSDYNEQFF.